The 17 T cell receptor beta chains in this list originate from one sample, sequenced in a study of blood T cell repertoires in COVID-19. Only in-frame clones appear in the TCRdb table, and some are missing; sequencing was by immunoSEQ multiplex PCR. Of 250,000 or so clones listed, approximately 89% are singletons. Specimen: PBMCs or T cells enriched from blood (not recorded which). The receptors were sampled from a young woman who had recovered from COVID-19.

The chain couples TRBV10-3 to TRBJ1-1; no reliable D call. CDR3 length equals 14 residues. The V and J ends lost 6 bases and 3 bases respectively, with 14 bases between them. Germline V gene data show CDR1 as ENHRY and CDR2 as SYGVKD. The DNA for the CDR3 is TGTGCCATCAGAGATAACGGACTTTACACTGAAGCTTTCTTT. Its translation: CAIRDNGLYTEAFF.

CDR3 sequence reads: CATSIRQAYSGNTIYF. CDR3 coding DNA: TGTGCCACCAGCATACGACAGGCCTACTCTGGAAACACCATATATTTT. J is TRBJ1-3 and V is TRBV15; maybe TRBD1 (6 bases). CDR3 length equals 16 residues. Trimming pared 4 bases from V and 0 bases from J, leaving 13 bases between. CDR1 is LNHNV and CDR2 is YYDKDF in the germline V gene (reference sequence).

In this sample, this clone turned up a few times. The chain has TRBV23-1 and TRBJ2-7; 7 bases agree with TRBD1. TRBV23-1 qualifies as an ORF whose function is uncertain. CDR3 length: 15 amino acids. V trimming: 3 bases; J trimming: 2 bases; junction bases outside the gene matches: 7. DNA of the CDR3: TGCGCCAGCAGTCAGCGGACAGGAAAAACCTACGAGCAGTACTTC. Its protein is CASSQRTGKTYEQYF.

The chain joins TRBV4-2 to TRBJ2-3, with 11 bases lining up with TRBD2. CDR1 is LGHNA, CDR2 YNFKEQ, per germline. After removal of 2 bases from V and 3 bases from J, the junction contained 4 bases not matched to a gene. The CDR3 has 16 amino acids. CDR3 sequence reads: CASSQQTSGRTDTQYF. Written as DNA, the CDR3 is TGTGCCAGCAGCCAACAAACTAGCGGGAGAACAGATACGCAGTATTTT.

This clone was observed a handful of times. This rearrangement joins TRBV7-9 to TRBJ1-2, with 7 bases lining up with TRBD1. Germline-derived CDR1 and CDR2 are SEHNR and FQNEAQ (reference sequence). Trimming removed 5 bases from V and 1 base from J; junction bases left unmatched: 7. This CDR3 spans 15 amino acids. This CDR3 reads CASSLGTDFNYGYTF. CDR3 sequence (DNA): TGTGCCAGCAGCCTCGGGACAGACTTTAACTATGGCTACACCTTC.

The CDR3 sequence: CASSVDLRGYNEQFF. DNA for the CDR3: TGTGCCAGCAGCGTAGACCTCAGGGGATACAATGAGCAGTTCTTC. The rearrangement links TRBV9 to TRBJ2-1; D is perhaps TRBD1 (6 bases). CDR3 length: 15 amino acids. CDR1 SGDLS and CDR2 YYNGEE come from the germline V gene. V lost 0 bases and J lost 4, with 11 bases in between.

The chain couples TRBV2 to TRBJ1-5; a possible D gene is TRBD1 (6 bases). CDR3 length: 15 residues. CDR1 and CDR2 from the germline V gene are SNHLY and FYNNEI. The V and J ends lost 4 bases and 0 bases respectively, with 10 bases between them. The CDR3 region is CASSVDSPSNQPQHF. DNA for the CDR3: TGTGCCAGCAGTGTGGACAGCCCTAGCAATCAGCCCCAGCATTTT.

This clone was counted at least ten times. The V call is TRBV5-4, the J call TRBJ2-5; maybe TRBD2 (6 bases). The CDR3 totals 15 residues. Germline CDR1 is SGHNT and CDR2 is YYREEE (reference sequence). V was trimmed by 4 bases and J by 2 bases, leaving 15 bases between them. The CDR3, as DNA: TGTGCCAGCAGCCCGGAGGGGAAGGGTCAAGAGACCCAGTACTTC. It encodes CASSPEGKGQETQYF. The variable domain in full, with the rest retrieved from reference TRBV5-4 and TRBJ2-5, is ETGVTQSPTHLIKTRGQQVTLRCSSQSGHNTVSWYQQALGQGPQFIFQYYREEENGRGNFPPRFSGLQFPNYSSELNVNALELDDSALYLCASSPEGKGQETQYFGPGTRLLVL.

This sequence joins TRBV6-5 and TRBJ2-3; D is perhaps TRBD2 (5 bases). V was shortened by 7 bases and J by 2 bases, with 13 bases between the two germline ends. The CDR3 is 14 amino acids. Germline V gene data show CDR1 as MNHEY and CDR2 as SVGAGI. The CDR3 DNA reads TGTGCCAGCACCCAACGGGGAACCACAGATACGCAGTATTTT. It specifies CASTQRGTTDTQYF.

This clone appeared many times. Other nucleotide sequences in the sample specify the same CDR3. CDR3 in DNA: TGTGCCATAGGGACAGGGGATAGCAATCAGCCCCAGCATTTT. This codes for CAIGTGDSNQPQHF. The rearrangement joins TRBV10-3 to TRBJ1-5; 10 bases match TRBD1. Germline V CDR1 and CDR2: ENHRY, SYGVKD. The CDR3 runs to 14 residues. Trimming took 9 bases from V and 0 from J; bases not matched to a gene: 2.

This chain uses TRBV7-2 with TRBJ2-7, with 10 nucleotides matching TRBD2. Losses at the gene ends were 4 bases for V and 0 bases for J; bases not matched to a gene: 3. The CDR3 is 15 amino acids. Germline CDR1 is SGHTA and CDR2 is FQGNSA. CDR3 sequence reads: CASSSTSGSSYEQYF. The CDR3 DNA follows: TGTGCCAGCAGCTCGACTAGCGGGTCCTCCTACGAGCAGTACTTC.

This chain connects TRBV4-1 to TRBJ2-2; possibly TRBD2 for D (5 bases). The CDR3 runs to 19 residues. Trimming shortened V by 1 base and J by 7 bases, and 25 bases separated the two germline ends. Germline CDR1 is MGHRA and CDR2 is YSYEKL. CDR3 nucleotides: TGCGCCAGCAGCCAAGCTGGTATTAGGGTTGGGTTCGGGAACGGGGAGCTGTTTTTT. Amino acid sequence: CASSQAGIRVGFGNGELFF.

This clone is a singleton in its sample. V gene TRBV7-9 combines with J gene TRBJ1-6; TRBD1 matches at 7 bases. The CDR3 sequence is 18 residues long. CDR1 is SEHNR, CDR2 FQNEAQ, per germline (reference sequence). Trimming took 3 bases from V and 7 from J; bases not matched to a gene: 15. The CDR3 sequence: CASSFSGYRGSGNSPLHF. The CDR3 region has the DNA TGTGCCAGCAGCTTCTCCGGATACAGGGGATCGGGGAATTCACCCCTCCACTTT.

V and J are TRBV5-4 and TRBJ1-1, with TRBD1 as a possible D gene (6 bases). Germline V gene sequence: CDR1 SGHNT, CDR2 YYREEE (reference sequence). CDR3 length: 16 residues. V was trimmed by 4 bases and J by 2 bases, leaving 18 bases between them. CDR3 in amino acids: CASSGRGPLLNTEAFF. The CDR3 DNA reads TGTGCCAGCAGCGGCAGGGGACCTCTTCTTAACACTGAAGCTTTCTTT.

The J gene is TRBJ2-7, the V gene TRBV2; 11 positions match TRBD2. The CDR3 consists of 15 residues. Germline loops: CDR1 SNHLY, CDR2 FYNNEI. V shed 10 bases, J shed 4 bases, and the junction held 12 bases outside the gene matches. The CDR3 region has the DNA TGTGCCACCGACGATAGGACTAGCGGGTTATACGAGCAGTACTTC. The encoded protein is CATDDRTSGLYEQYF. The whole variable domain, filled in from reference TRBV2 and TRBJ2-7, reads EPEVTQTPSHQVTQMGQEVILRCVPISNHLYFYWYRQILGQKVEFLVSFYNNEISEKSEIFDDQFSVERPDGSNFTLKIRSTKLEDSAMYFCATDDRTSGLYEQYFGPGTRLTVT.

V and J are TRBV11-3 and TRBJ1-1; TRBD1 is a possible D gene (6 bases). Looked up from germline, CDR1 is SGHNT and CDR2 is YENEEA. Trimming removed 5 bases at V and 1 base at J, with 11 bases between. The CDR3 length is 14 residues. The CDR3 DNA reads TGTGCCAGCAGCGTACTGACAGGGAACACTGAAGCTTTCTTT. It translates to CASSVLTGNTEAFF.

V is TRBV2 and J is TRBJ2-2; possible D gene TRBD1, 6 bases. Germline assignment: CDR1 SNHLY and CDR2 FYNNEI. Trimming took 7 bases from V and 2 from J, leaving 8 bases between them. The CDR3 totals 13 residues. CDR3 region: CASKQGNTGELFF. DNA of the CDR3: TGTGCCAGCAAACAGGGAAACACCGGGGAGCTGTTTTTT.